Presented here are 18 T cell receptor beta chains from one specimen sequenced in a study of T cells after yellow fever vaccination. TCRdb re-called the 5' RACE reads through MiXCR, storing one row per CDR3 protein. The sample carries fewer than 350,000 distinct CDR3 sequences, 3% to 4.5% recorded once. This sample comprised PBMCs, obtained on the day of the yellow fever booster vaccination. All receptors derive from a man between 18 and 35 years old who received the YFV17D yellow fever vaccine.

This clonotype was picked up a small number of times. The gene calls are TRBV3-1 and TRBJ2-3; 8 bases fit TRBD1. The V segment lost 1 base and the J segment 0 bases; nucleotides outside the gene matches: 0. Germline V gene data show CDR1 as LGHDT and CDR2 as YNNKEL (reference sequence). The length of the CDR3 is 15 residues. The CDR3 region is CASSQGDRSTDTQYF. The CDR3 DNA reads as TGTGCCAGCAGCCAAGGGGACAGGAGCACAGATACGCAGTATTTT.

This chain uses TRBV29-1 with TRBJ2-7; D remains ambiguous. The CDR3 is 10 residues long. The V end lost 7 bases, the J end lost 3 bases, and 7 bases lay between the germline ends. In germline, CDR1 is SQVTM, CDR2 ANQGSEA. The CDR3 DNA reads as TGCAGCGCCAAAAGCTACGAGCAGTACGTC. Protein sequence: CSAKSYEQYV.

This clonotype was counted at least ten times. The chain employs TRBV5-1 and TRBJ2-1; 9 nucleotides line up with TRBD1. Trimming took 4 bases from V and 7 from J; bases not matched to a gene: 9. This CDR3 spans 15 amino acids. Germline CDR1 and CDR2: SGHRS and YFSETQ. CDR3 region: CASSQGQGLRNEQFF. CDR3 sequence (DNA): TGCGCCAGCAGCCAGGGACAGGGTCTGAGGAATGAGCAGTTCTTC.

The sample holds many counts of this clonotype. The chain couples TRBV14 to TRBJ1-3; 10 bases line up with TRBD1. The CDR3 loop spans 17 amino acids. The germline gives CDR1 SGHDN, CDR2 FVKESK. The ends lost 0 bases at V and 4 bases at J; junction bases unmatched: 6. CDR3 DNA: TGTGCCAGCAGCCAAGATAACGGGACAGGGGCAGGAAACACCATATATTTT. Amino acids: CASSQDNGTGAGNTIYF.

This clonotype occurred many times. The rearrangement joins TRBV29-1 to TRBJ1-4; D unclear. Germline loops: CDR1 SQVTM, CDR2 ANQGSEA. The CDR3 runs 14 residues. V was pared by 0 bases and J by 6 bases, with 11 bases between. The CDR3 sequence: CSVEDKRHYEKLFF. The CDR3 DNA follows: TGCAGCGTTGAAGATAAGAGGCATTATGAAAAACTGTTTTTT. Using reference TRBV29-1 and TRBJ1-4 for the parts outside the CDR3, the full variable domain is SAVISQKPSRDICQRGTSLTIQCQVDSQVTMMFWYRQQPGQSLTLIATANQGSEATYESGFVIDKFPISRPNLTFSTLTVSNMSPEDSSIYLCSVEDKRHYEKLFFGSGTQLSVL.

This clonotype was seen many times. This chain joins TRBV20-1 and TRBJ2-5; D possibly uses TRBD1 or TRBD2 (5 bases each). The CDR3 covers 13 residues. The V end was cut by 3 bases, the J end by 2 bases, with 10 bases between. The germline V gene encodes CDR1 DFQATT and CDR2 SNEGSKA (reference sequence). The CDR3 DNA reads TGCAGTGCTAGGGGGGAATTACAAGAGACCCAGTACTTC. It yields the protein CSARGELQETQYF.

This clonotype has a count of ten or more. This rearrangement joins TRBV12-3 or TRBV12-4 to TRBJ1-6, with D tentatively TRBD1 (6 bases). The CDR3 has 17 amino acids. V dropped 3 bases and J dropped 8 bases, with 20 bases sitting between them. The CDR3 is CASSFWGGVGSDSPLHF. CDR3 DNA sequence: TGTGCCAGCAGTTTTTGGGGGGGCGTCGGGAGTGATTCACCCCTCCACTTT.

This clonotype was counted ten times or more. The chain joins TRBV4-2 to TRBJ2-2, with 8 nucleotides matching TRBD2. J was trimmed by 0 bases and V by 7 bases; bases with no gene match: 4. CDR3 size: 15 residues. The germline gives CDR1 LGHNA, CDR2 YNFKEQ. CDR3 sequence: CASNGGASNTGELFF. CDR3 bases: TGTGCCAGCAACGGGGGGGCCTCGAACACCGGGGAGCTGTTTTTT.

This clonotype was observed many times. The chain uses TRBV20-1 and TRBJ2-1; D not certain. The CDR3 spans 14 residues. Germline loops: CDR1 DFQATT, CDR2 SNEGSKA (reference sequence). The ends were cut back, 0 bases at V and 2 bases at J, with 8 bases in the middle. The DNA for the CDR3 is TGCAGTGCTAGAGATCCCCAGACCTACAATGAGCAGTTCTTC. It yields the protein CSARDPQTYNEQFF.

This clonotype has at least ten counts. The chain joins TRBV7-6 to TRBJ2-1; D call uncertain. Germline CDR1 SGHVS, CDR2 FNYEAQ. Trimming pared 5 bases from V and 10 bases from J, leaving 15 bases between. This CDR3 has 13 amino acids. The CDR3: CASSPRHAGEQFF. The CDR3 nucleotides read TGTGCCAGCAGCCCTCGCCATGCTGGGGAGCAGTTCTTC.

The rearrangement joins TRBV7-2 to TRBJ1-2, with TRBD1 as a possible D gene (6 bases). Germline assignment: CDR1 SGHTA and CDR2 FQGNSA. The CDR3 loop spans 14 amino acids. With 3 bases removed from V and 8 bases from J, the gap between germline ends came to 16 bases. In DNA, the CDR3 is TGTGCCAGCAGCTTCGGGACACTACGGTTAGGCTACACCTTC. Translating it yields CASSFGTLRLGYTF. Drawing the rest from reference TRBV7-2 and TRBJ1-2, the complete variable domain is GAGVSQSPSNKVTEKGKDVELRCDPISGHTALYWYRQSLGQGLEFLIYFQGNSAPDKSGLPSDRFSAERTGGSVSTLTIQRTQQEDSAVYLCASSFGTLRLGYTFGSGTRLTVV.

This clonotype was observed many times. V and J are TRBV4-3 and TRBJ2-7, with D uncertain. This CDR3 has 14 amino acids. Germline CDR1 LGHNA, CDR2 YSLEER. V gave up 0 bases and J gave up 1 base, with 7 bases separating them. The CDR3 DNA is TGCGCCAGCAGCCAAGAGACTCAATCCTACGAGCAGTACTTC. Encoded protein: CASSQETQSYEQYF.

V usage is TRBV5-1 and J usage is TRBJ2-1, with TRBD2 identical over 8 bases. The CDR3 runs 17 residues. Germline CDR1 is SGHRS and CDR2 is YFSETQ. Losses at the gene ends were 1 base for V and 0 bases for J; bases not matched to a gene: 6. The CDR3: CASSLLLAGSSYNEQFF. In DNA, the CDR3 is TGCGCCAGCAGCTTGTTGTTAGCGGGGAGCTCCTACAATGAGCAGTTCTTC.

This clonotype occurred many times. V is TRBV4-2 and J is TRBJ2-4, with D possibly matching TRBD1 (6 bases). The V gene lost 0 bases and the J gene lost 0 bases, with 12 bases spanning the gap. CDR1 is LGHNA, CDR2 YNFKEQ, per germline. CDR3 length: 17 amino acids. In DNA form, the CDR3 reads TGTGCCAGCAGCCAAGATCCGACAGGCCTAGCCAAAAACATTCAGTACTTC. It encodes CASSQDPTGLAKNIQYF.

This clonotype was recorded at least ten times. The genes are TRBV5-1 and TRBJ1-1; tentative D call: TRBD1 (5 bases). V lost 2 bases to trimming and J lost 2 bases, with 10 bases between them. The length of the CDR3 is 14 residues. Germline CDR1 SGHRS, CDR2 YFSETQ. In nucleotides, the CDR3 is TGCGCCAGCAGCTTAGGGACGGATAACACTGAAGCTTTCTTT. This translates into CASSLGTDNTEAFF.

Ten or more counts support this clonotype. The gene calls are TRBV19 and TRBJ2-1; 9 nucleotides agree with TRBD2. The CDR3 covers 13 residues. The germline V gene encodes CDR1 LNHDA and CDR2 SQIVND (reference sequence). V shed 5 bases, J shed 8 bases, and the junction held 4 bases outside the gene matches. This CDR3 reads CASSASGVDEQFF. CDR3 nucleotides: TGTGCCAGTAGTGCTAGCGGGGTGGATGAGCAGTTCTTC. Full variable domain (outside the CDR3, taken from reference TRBV19 and TRBJ2-1): DGGITQSPKYLFRKEGQNVTLSCEQNLNHDAMYWYRQDPGQGLRLIYYSQIVNDFQKGDIAEGYSVSREKKESFPLTVTSAQKNPTAFYLCASSASGVDEQFFGPGTRLTVL.

At least ten counts were recorded for this clonotype. The chain links TRBV7-9 to TRBJ2-3, with D possibly being TRBD2 (6 bases). The CDR3 sequence is 14 residues long. Germline lookup yields CDR1 SEHNR and CDR2 FQNEAQ (reference sequence). V lost 0 bases and J lost 4, with 8 bases in between. DNA for the CDR3: TGTGCCAGCAGCTTAGCCGGGAGCGCAGATACGCAGTATTTT. Translated: CASSLAGSADTQYF.

This clonotype came up many times. The rearrangement joins TRBV5-5 to TRBJ2-1; no reliable D call. The CDR3 loop spans 19 amino acids. CDR1 is SGHKS and CDR2 is YYEKEE in the germline V gene (reference sequence). V was clipped by 0 bases and J by 0 bases, with 19 bases between them. CDR3 amino acids: CASSLGAPGTVRSYNEQFF. DNA of the CDR3: TGTGCCAGCAGCTTGGGGGCTCCAGGTACAGTGCGCTCCTACAATGAGCAGTTCTTC.